The 30 T cell receptor beta chains below were found in one sample sequenced in a study of breast tumors, draining lymph nodes, adjacent tissues. Breast cancer patients provided tissue from their axillary draining lymph nodes. TCRdb reprocessed the multiplex PCR reads with MiXCR, giving one entry per CDR3 protein. Here the sample spans around 130,000 distinct CDR3 sequences, over 20% being singletons. Sequenced material: axillary lymph node tissue. The receptors were gathered from a female donor with breast cancer. Some clones in this sample may be carry-over from other donors' samples.

There are many counts of this clonotype. The rearrangement links TRBV12-3 or TRBV12-4 to TRBJ1-6; the D gene is possibly TRBD1 (6 bases). The CDR3 contains 14 residues. V was cut by 3 bases and J by 6 bases, with 9 bases left in between. For the CDR3, the DNA is TGTGCCAGCAGTTTTAACAGGGCTAATTCACCCCTCCACTTT. Translation: CASSFNRANSPLHF.

This clonotype was found many times. This chain joins TRBV4-1 and TRBJ2-7; D not resolved. The CDR3 length is 16 residues. The V gene's germline CDR1 is MGHRA and CDR2 YSYEKL. V shed 1 base and J shed 0 bases, with 13 bases lying between them. CDR3 protein: CASSQGTFRSSYEQYF. The CDR3, as DNA: TGCGCCAGCAGCCAAGGCACGTTCCGGAGCTCCTACGAGCAGTACTTC.

This clonotype was counted ten times or more. The chain is built from TRBV30 and TRBJ1-2, with D possibly being TRBD1 (6 bases). The CDR3 runs 14 residues. Germline CDR1 and CDR2: GTSNPN and SVGIG (reference sequence). V lost 1 base and J lost 7, with 16 bases in between. CDR3 bases: TGTGCCTGGAGTGCCCTCAGGGGCGATCTTGGCTACACCTTC. This sequence encodes CAWSALRGDLGYTF.

Turning to this clonotype: This clone may be a read error of a much larger clone one base away. The rearrangement joins TRBV2 to TRBJ1-2; 7 bases fit TRBD1. Germline V gene lookup returns CDR1 SNHLY and CDR2 FYNNEI. This CDR3 comprises 15 residues. The CDR3 loop is CAGSGDSLSFSGYTF. In nucleotides, the CDR3 is TGTGCCGGCAGCGGGGACAGCCTCTCCTTTTCTGGCTACACCTTC.

This clonotype was seen at least ten times. The CDR3 region is CASSNLMTGFYGYTF. CDR3 sequence (DNA): TGTGCCAGCAGCAACCTCATGACAGGGTTCTATGGCTACACCTTC. The chain uses TRBV11-2 and TRBJ1-2; 7 bases are a match to TRBD1. CDR1 is SGHAT and CDR2 is FQNNGV in the germline V gene. The CDR3 is 15 residues long. J lost 4 bases, V lost 5 bases, and 10 bases had no gene match.

There are many counts of this clonotype. The rearrangement links TRBV6-6 to TRBJ2-7; 8 bases are shared with TRBD1. The CDR3 consists of 17 residues. Germline trimming cut 5 bases from V and 5 bases from J; bases unmatched to any gene: 17. Germline-derived CDR1 and CDR2 are MNHNY and SVGAGI (reference sequence). The CDR3, as DNA: TGTGCCAGCAGTCATTCCGGGCGGCAGGGGGCTAGGGACGAGCAGTACTTC. This codes for CASSHSGRQGARDEQYF.

The table lists this clonotype with many counts. The chain links TRBV20-1 to TRBJ2-5; a possible D gene is TRBD1 (6 bases). This CDR3 comprises 13 residues. V lost 3 bases to trimming and J lost 0 bases, with 8 bases between them. Germline V gives CDR1 DFQATT, CDR2 SNEGSKA (reference sequence). The CDR3 nucleotides are TGCAGTGCTAGGACAGGAAACCAAGAGACCCAGTACTTC. As protein: CSARTGNQETQYF.

The genes are TRBV18 and TRBJ1-2; 7 positions match TRBD1. J was trimmed by 4 bases and V by 3 bases; bases with no gene match: 8. The germline V gene encodes CDR1 KGHSH and CDR2 LQKENI. This CDR3 contains 15 residues. The CDR3 loop reads CASSPPGQSVYGYTF. Written as DNA, the CDR3 is TGTGCCAGCTCACCTCCGGGACAGAGTGTCTATGGCTACACCTTC.

Many counts were recorded for this clonotype. This chain joins TRBV6-6 and TRBJ2-1, with 10 bases fitting TRBD2. J lost 9 bases, V lost 0 bases, and 8 bases had no gene match. Germline CDR1 and CDR2: MNHNY and SVGAGI (reference sequence). The CDR3 is 16 amino acids. The CDR3: CASSYSPLAGAPEQFF. Here the CDR3 DNA reads TGTGCCAGCAGTTACTCTCCCCTAGCGGGAGCACCTGAGCAGTTCTTC.

As for this clonotype: A much larger clone is a single base away; this may be a read error. The rearrangement joins TRBV7-6 to TRBJ2-1, with D perhaps matching TRBD2 (5 bases). Germline assignment: CDR1 SGHVS and CDR2 FNYEAQ. The CDR3 runs 12 residues. V shed 3 bases and J shed 9 bases, with 9 bases lying between them. The chain's CDR3 is CASSFGSTEQFF. CDR3 coding DNA: TGTGCCAGCAGCTTTGGGAGTACTGAGCAGTTCTTC.

The gene calls are TRBV3-1 and TRBJ2-2; D is possibly TRBD2 (6 bases). Germline CDR1 and CDR2: LGHDT and YNNKEL (reference sequence). There are 16 residues in the CDR3. V was shortened by 4 bases and J by 2 bases, with 14 bases between the two germline ends. CDR3 DNA sequence: TGTGCCAGCAGCCGCGATCACGGGGGAAACACCGGGGAGCTGTTTTTT. It translates to CASSRDHGGNTGELFF.

This chain's CDR3 is CASSTLLGQPQHF. CDR3 DNA: TGTGCCAGTAGTACCTTGCTAGGGCAGCCCCAGCATTTT. This chain joins TRBV19 and TRBJ1-5; no definite D call. V was trimmed by 4 bases and J by 7 bases, leaving 11 bases between them. CDR1 and CDR2 (germline): LNHDA, SQIVND (reference sequence). The CDR3 loop spans 13 amino acids. Variable domain in full (rest from reference TRBV19 and TRBJ1-5): DGGITQSPKYLFRKEGQNVTLSCEQNLNHDAMYWYRQDPGQGLRLIYYSQIVNDFQKGDIAEGYSVSREKKESFPLTVTSAQKNPTAFYLCASSTLLGQPQHFGDGTRLSIL.

This clonotype was recorded at least ten times. The chain joins TRBV5-1 to TRBJ1-4; D uncertain. This CDR3 spans 14 amino acids. The V gene's germline CDR1 is SGHRS and CDR2 YFSETQ. Deletions cut 0 bases from V and 8 bases from J, with 11 bases between. The CDR3 protein is CASSLGAAGEKLFF. The CDR3 DNA reads TGCGCCAGCAGCTTGGGGGCAGCGGGCGAAAAACTGTTTTTT. The full variable domain, with the rest looked up from reference TRBV5-1 and TRBJ1-4, is KAGVTQTPRYLIKTRGQQVTLSCSPISGHRSVSWYQQTPGQGLQFLFEYFSETQRNKGNFPGRFSGRQFSNSRSEMNVSTLELGDSALYLCASSLGAAGEKLFFGSGTQLSVL.

This clonotype was seen a handful of times. The rearrangement uses TRBV28 and TRBJ1-2, with 7 bases fitting TRBD1. The germline CDR1 and CDR2 sequences are MDHEN and SYDVKM. Germline trimming cut 5 bases from V and 4 bases from J; bases unmatched to any gene: 7. The CDR3 runs 14 residues. The CDR3 region is CASSIRQGVYGYTF. CDR3 bases: TGTGCCAGCAGTATAAGACAGGGTGTCTATGGCTACACCTTC.

This clonotype was recorded many times. The junction and the germline gene differ at one end; a read error may be behind it. The chain has TRBV7-7 and TRBJ1-5; D call uncertain. Germline loops: CDR1 SSHAT, CDR2 FNYEAQ (reference sequence). The CDR3 length is 16 residues. DNA for the CDR3: TGTGCTAGCATCATTAGCCGGCATCCAAGCAATCAGCCCCAGCATTTT. Its translation is CASIISRHPSNQPQHF.

This clonotype was counted many times. The genes are TRBV6-5 and TRBJ2-1; either TRBD1 or TRBD2 may fit D (5 bases each). This CDR3 has 15 residues. CDR1 MNHEY and CDR2 SVGAGI come from the germline V gene. V gave up 6 bases and J gave up 6 bases, with 18 bases separating them. The DNA for the CDR3 is TGTGCCAGCAGCCTCTCCGGTGGGGGAGTCAATGAGCAGTTCTTC. Translation gives CASSLSGGGVNEQFF.

There are many counts of this clonotype. V gene TRBV13 combines with J gene TRBJ2-7; 7 bases match TRBD2. This CDR3 contains 15 residues. Germline-derived CDR1 and CDR2 are PRHDT and FYEKMQ (reference sequence). V lost 3 bases to trimming and J lost 0 bases; unmatched junction nucleotides: 5. Here the CDR3 DNA reads TGTGCCAGCAGCTTCCCTAGCGGTAGCTCCTACGAGCAGTACTTC. It specifies CASSFPSGSSYEQYF.

Turning to this clonotype: One end of the junction varies from germline; a read error may be responsible. The CDR3 sequence: CASSFKTAAYGQYF. CDR3 DNA: TGCGCCAGCAGCTTCAAGACGGCGGCCTACGGGCAGTACTTC. The V gene is TRBV5-1, the J gene TRBJ2-7; no definite D call. Germline CDR1 reads SGHRS; CDR2 reads YFSETQ. This CDR3 has 14 amino acids.

This clonotype appeared many times. The chain links TRBV29-1 to TRBJ2-1; 13 nucleotides line up with TRBD2. CDR1 SQVTM and CDR2 ANQGSEA come from the germline V gene. The CDR3 extends over 15 amino acids. J lost 9 bases, V lost 6 bases, and 11 bases had no gene match. CDR3 region: CSVKLAGGLGGEQFF. DNA for the CDR3: TGCAGCGTCAAACTAGCGGGAGGGCTCGGCGGTGAGCAGTTCTTC.

This clonotype has at least ten counts. The chain carries TRBV2 and TRBJ1-2; the D is unclear. With 2 bases removed from V and 0 bases from J, the gap between germline ends came to 7 bases. Germline V gene sequence: CDR1 SNHLY, CDR2 FYNNEI. This CDR3 spans 14 amino acids. The CDR3 loop is CASSESGTNYGYTF. The DNA of the CDR3 is TGTGCCAGCAGTGAATCCGGAACTAACTATGGCTACACCTTC. Full variable domain (remainder filled in from reference TRBV2 and TRBJ1-2): EPEVTQTPSHQVTQMGQEVILRCVPISNHLYFYWYRQILGQKVEFLVSFYNNEISEKSEIFDDQFSVERPDGSNFTLKIRSTKLEDSAMYFCASSESGTNYGYTFGSGTRLTVV.

This clonotype came up many times. This chain uses TRBV19 with TRBJ2-1; D is ambiguous. Trimming stripped 10 bases from V and 0 bases from J, with 10 bases between. CDR1 and CDR2 from the germline V gene are LNHDA and SQIVND (reference sequence). This CDR3 has 13 residues. The CDR3 loop is CATYTGSYNEQFF. CDR3 nucleotide sequence: TGTGCCACTTACACCGGCTCCTACAATGAGCAGTTCTTC.

This clonotype was recorded at least ten times. The rearrangement links TRBV20-1 to TRBJ2-3; 8 bases line up with TRBD2. Germline V lookup: CDR1 DFQATT, CDR2 SNEGSKA (reference sequence). This CDR3 is built from 16 residues. The junction had 11 bases not matched to a gene; V was cut back by 1 base and J by 5 bases. The CDR3 DNA follows: TGCAGTGCTAGAGTTTACAGCGGGAGTGGGATAGATACGCAGTATTTT. The encoded protein is CSARVYSGSGIDTQYF.

This clonotype was recorded many times. DNA of the CDR3: TGCAGCTCTGGGGGGGGCTCCTACAATGAGCAGTTCTTC. Its protein is CSSGGGSYNEQFF. This sequence joins TRBV29-1 and TRBJ2-1; 7 positions agree with TRBD2. The germline V gene encodes CDR1 SQVTM and CDR2 ANQGSEA. The CDR3 is 13 amino acids. Trimming took 8 bases from V and 0 from J; bases not matched to a gene: 4.

This clonotype came up many times. The rearrangement links TRBV7-3 to TRBJ2-2; D gene unclear. V lost 6 bases and J lost 5, with 10 bases in between. Germline V gene data show CDR1 as SGHTA and CDR2 as FQGTGA. There are 13 residues in the CDR3. CDR3 sequence reads: CASSPRRTGELFF. CDR3 DNA: TGTGCCAGCAGTCCCCGCAGGACCGGGGAGCTGTTTTTT.

This clonotype was counted ten times or more. The chain employs TRBV20-1 and TRBJ1-6; no reliable D call. This CDR3 has 13 residues. Trimming shortened V by 6 bases and J by 7 bases, and 13 bases separated the two germline ends. The germline V gene has CDR1 DFQATT and CDR2 SNEGSKA (reference sequence). The CDR3 here is CSAIFRGNSPLHF. In nucleotides, the CDR3 is TGCAGTGCCATTTTCCGGGGAAATTCACCCCTCCACTTT.

This clonotype was picked up many times. The rearrangement uses TRBV7-6 and TRBJ2-3, with D perhaps matching TRBD2 (6 bases). Germline assignment: CDR1 SGHVS and CDR2 FNYEAQ. The CDR3 extends over 14 amino acids. Trimming stripped 5 bases from V and 6 bases from J, with 15 bases between. CDR3 nucleotide sequence: TGTGCCAGCAGCCTTAGTGTGGGGAGGGATACGCAGTATTTT. Translating it yields CASSLSVGRDTQYF. The full variable domain, with the rest looked up from reference TRBV7-6 and TRBJ2-3, is GAGVSQSPRYKVTKRGQDVALRCDPISGHVSLYWYRQALGQGPEFLTYFNYEAQQDKSGLPNDRFSAERPEGSISTLTIQRTEQRDSAMYRCASSLSVGRDTQYFGPGTRLTVL.

This clonotype was detected many times. The chain couples TRBV20-1 to TRBJ2-3; no firm D call. CDR1 is DFQATT, CDR2 SNEGSKA, per germline (reference sequence). V was shortened by 8 bases and J by 6 bases, with 12 bases between the two germline ends. This CDR3 region has 11 residues. The CDR3 reads CSSPASDTQYF. CDR3 coding DNA: TGCAGTTCCCCCGCTTCCGATACGCAGTATTTT.

This clonotype has ten or more counts. The V call is TRBV9, the J call TRBJ2-7; 10 positions match TRBD1. Per the germline V gene, CDR1 is SGDLS and CDR2 is YYNGEE. Germline trimming cut 0 bases from V and 7 bases from J; bases unmatched to any gene: 4. The CDR3 runs to 14 residues. CDR3 sequence: CASSVEWTGGEQYF. DNA of the CDR3: TGTGCCAGCAGCGTAGAGTGGACAGGGGGAGAGCAGTACTTC.

This clonotype was seen at least ten times. The chain combines TRBV5-1 with TRBJ1-4, with D hard to call. This CDR3 has 15 residues. Germline V gene data show CDR1 as SGHRS and CDR2 as YFSETQ. Trimming stripped 2 bases from V and 5 bases from J, with 13 bases between. CDR3 region: CASSLGFSINEKLFF. CDR3 DNA sequence: TGCGCCAGCAGCTTAGGGTTTTCTATAAATGAAAAACTGTTTTTT.

The sample holds many counts of this clonotype. V and J are TRBV11-3 and TRBJ2-1; a weak D match, TRBD1 (6 bases). Between the trimmed V and J ends, which lost 0 bases and 8 bases, there was a span of 8 bases. Germline CDR1 and CDR2: SGHNT and YENEEA. The CDR3 loop spans 13 amino acids. The CDR3 sequence is CASSLEGGDEQFF. The DNA of the CDR3 is TGTGCCAGCAGCTTAGAAGGGGGAGATGAGCAGTTCTTC.